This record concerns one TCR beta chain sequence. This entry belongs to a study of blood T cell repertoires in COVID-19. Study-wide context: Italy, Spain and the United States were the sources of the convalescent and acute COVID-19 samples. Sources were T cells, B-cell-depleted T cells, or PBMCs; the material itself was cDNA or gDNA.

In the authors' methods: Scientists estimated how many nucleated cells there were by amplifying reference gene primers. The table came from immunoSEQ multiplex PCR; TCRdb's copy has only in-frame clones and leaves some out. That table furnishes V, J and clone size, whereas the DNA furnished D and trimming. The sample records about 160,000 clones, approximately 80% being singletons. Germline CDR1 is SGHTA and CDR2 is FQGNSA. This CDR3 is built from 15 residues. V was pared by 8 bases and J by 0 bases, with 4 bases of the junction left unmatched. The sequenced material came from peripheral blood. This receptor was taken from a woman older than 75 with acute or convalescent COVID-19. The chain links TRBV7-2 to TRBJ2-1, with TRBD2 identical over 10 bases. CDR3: CASFRTSGSYNEQFF. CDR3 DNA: TGTGCCAGCTTCCGGACTAGCGGCTCCTACAATGAGCAGTTCTTC. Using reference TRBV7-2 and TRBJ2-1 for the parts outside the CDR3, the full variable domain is GAGVSQSPSNKVTEKGKDVELRCDPISGHTALYWYRQSLGQGLEFLIYFQGNSAPDKSGLPSDRFSAERTGGSVSTLTIQRTQQEDSAVYLCASFRTSGSYNEQFFGPGTRLTVL.